This TCR beta chain comes out of a study of blood T cell repertoires in COVID-19. About the study: Acute-phase and convalescent COVID-19 samples originated in the United States, Italy and Spain. Sources were T cells, B-cell-depleted T cells, or PBMCs; the material itself was cDNA or gDNA.

Germline loops: CDR1 SGHTA, CDR2 FQGTGA. Unmatched junction bases numbered 6, after V lost 8 bases and J lost 9 bases. The CDR3 is 14 residues long. Authors' data handling: By means of reference gene primer amplification, nucleated cell counts were estimated. This table comes from immunoSEQ multiplex PCR, and its TCRdb copy is limited to in-frame clones, with some not included. The V and J calls and clone size were taken over from that table, and D and trimming were inferred from the DNA. The sample has about 15,000 clones, roughly 86% seen once. The sequence was obtained from a human donor in a cohort sampled during active COVID-19. Sample: peripheral blood. The chain uses TRBV7-3 and TRBJ1-6; TRBD1 matches 11 bases. CDR3 bases: TGTGCCAGCGGGACAGGGGGTCGGGGTTCACCCCTCCACTTT. It encodes CASGTGGRGSPLHF.